These 28 T cell receptor beta chains were sequenced from one sample in a study of blood T cells in healthy people across ages. Using a J-beta primer mix together with a sample-barcoded 5' primer, a second PCR was run for about 6 to 12 cycles. Each CDR3 protein is one row after TCRdb ran MiXCR on the 5' RACE reads. The profile covers 650,000 to 900,000 distinct CDR3 sequences, with around 62% appearing a single time and 25% to 30% taken by the ten largest. The source material was blood. These TCRs come from a man aged 25-45 years in good health.

This sequence joins TRBV3-1 and TRBJ2-1; 9 bases map to TRBD2. V dropped 0 bases and J dropped 3; count of bases not matched to a gene: 9. Germline V gene sequence: CDR1 LGHDT, CDR2 YNNKEL (reference sequence). The CDR3 is 18 residues long. This CDR3 reads CASSQEGGGRGGYNEQFF. For the CDR3, the DNA is TGTGCCAGCAGCCAAGAAGGTGGAGGGCGGGGGGGCTACAATGAGCAGTTCTTC.

This chain connects TRBV7-2 to TRBJ2-5; D is uncertain. The germline gives CDR1 SGHTA, CDR2 FQGNSA. Trimming cost V 1 base and J 10 bases, with 10 bases left between them. This CDR3 comprises 12 residues. Here the CDR3 DNA reads TGTGCCAGCAGCTTAGATTGGGCTTTCCAGTACTTC. Its protein product is CASSLDWAFQYF.

The table lists this clonotype with a few counts. The V and J genes are TRBV20-1 and TRBJ1-1; D remains ambiguous. Germline CDR1 and CDR2: DFQATT and SNEGSKA (reference sequence). V was pared by 1 base and J by 3 bases, with 9 bases between. This CDR3 region has 13 residues. The CDR3 nucleotides read TGCAGTGCTAGAGCATTCGTGGACACTGAAGCTTTCTTT. Translation: CSARAFVDTEAFF.

In regard to this clonotype: One end of the junction does not line up with germline, which may come from a read error. The chain combines TRBV6-5 with TRBJ2-1; D not certain. The CDR3 is 13 residues long. Germline V gene lookup returns CDR1 MNHEY and CDR2 SVGAGI. CDR3 region: CAAYLHEYSEQFF. In DNA, the CDR3 is TGTGCGGCCTACCTGCACGAATACAGTGAGCAGTTCTTC.

The chain couples TRBV9 to TRBJ1-2, with D tentatively TRBD1 (5 bases). Between the trimmed V and J ends, which lost 0 bases and 1 base, there was a span of 10 bases. The germline gives CDR1 SGDLS, CDR2 YYNGEE. The CDR3 sequence is 15 residues long. CDR3 loop: CASSVEAGINYGYTF. In DNA, the CDR3 is TGTGCCAGCAGCGTAGAGGCAGGGATTAACTATGGCTACACCTTC.

On this clonotype: At one end, the junction sequence differs from germline, possibly due to a read error. The chain joins TRBV14 to TRBJ2-1; D ambiguous. The CDR3 totals 11 residues. Germline values: CDR1 SGHDN, CDR2 FVKESK. The CDR3 coding sequence is TGTGCCAACAGCCAAGTAGTTGAGCAGTTCTTC. Protein sequence: CANSQVVEQFF.

The chain joins TRBV28 to TRBJ2-5; 9 positions agree with TRBD2. J gave up 2 bases and V 6 bases, and 10 bases lay outside the gene matches. The CDR3 totals 16 residues. Germline lookup yields CDR1 MDHEN and CDR2 SYDVKM. The CDR3 nucleotides are TGTGCCAGCAGCTTGGCGGGGGGGCCGAATCAAGAGACCCAGTACTTC. Its translation: CASSLAGGPNQETQYF.

In its sample, this clonotype was seen a few times. The CDR3 sequence: CASSQVTSGGARSYNEQFF. As DNA, the CDR3 is TGTGCCAGCAGCCAAGTCACTAGCGGGGGAGCAAGGTCCTACAATGAGCAGTTCTTC. The chain is built from TRBV3-1 and TRBJ2-1; TRBD2 matches 11 bases. Germline V lookup: CDR1 LGHDT, CDR2 YNNKEL (reference sequence). The CDR3 totals 19 residues. Unmatched junction bases numbered 9, after V lost 1 base and J lost 1 base.

This chain uses TRBV25-1 with TRBJ2-1, with a weak D call TRBD1 (5 bases). Germline loops: CDR1 MGHDK, CDR2 SYGVNS. This CDR3 has 12 amino acids. V dropped 7 bases and J dropped 8 bases, with 12 bases sitting between them. The DNA for the CDR3 is TGTGCCAGCACCGCAGGGCCTGATGAGCAGTTCTTC. It yields the protein CASTAGPDEQFF. The variable domain in full, completed from reference TRBV25-1 and TRBJ2-1, reads EADIYQTPRYLVIGTGKKITLECSQTMGHDKMYWYQQDPGMELHLIHYSYGVNSTEKGDLSSESTVSRIRTEHFPLTLESARPSHTSQYLCASTAGPDEQFFGPGTRLTVL.

This clonotype occurred once. This chain connects TRBV28 to TRBJ2-5; TRBD2 is a possible D gene (6 bases). The CDR3 runs to 15 residues. Looked up from germline, CDR1 is MDHEN and CDR2 is SYDVKM. V shed 5 bases and J shed 1 base, with 14 bases lying between them. The CDR3 region is CASSPHGTVQETQYF. The CDR3 DNA follows: TGTGCCAGCAGTCCCCACGGGACTGTCCAAGAGACCCAGTACTTC.

This sequence joins TRBV20-1 and TRBJ2-7, with D maybe TRBD1 (6 bases). From germline, CDR1 is DFQATT and CDR2 SNEGSKA (reference sequence). V dropped 4 bases and J dropped 1 base, with 14 bases sitting between them. The CDR3 is 14 amino acids. CDR3 sequence (DNA): TGCAGTGCTACAGACAGGAATCCTTCCTACGAGCAGTACTTC. This encodes CSATDRNPSYEQYF.

The chain combines TRBV30 with TRBJ1-1; D is ambiguous. Trimming cost V 0 bases and J 5 bases, with 10 bases left between them. CDR3 size: 13 residues. Germline loops: CDR1 GTSNPN, CDR2 SVGIG (reference sequence). CDR3 in DNA: TGTGCCTGGAGTGTACTCGGCAAAACTGAAGCTTTCTTT. It translates to CAWSVLGKTEAFF.

The chain combines TRBV6-6 with TRBJ2-2; 8 bases line up with TRBD2. The CDR3 extends over 17 amino acids. The V and J ends lost 2 bases and 4 bases, in that order; junction bases with no gene match: 9. The germline V gene has CDR1 MNHNY and CDR2 SVGAGI (reference sequence). In DNA, the CDR3 is TGTGCCAGCAGTTACGGACGGCGGGGGGCTCTCACCGGGGAGCTGTTTTTT. Its protein product is CASSYGRRGALTGELFF.

The genes are TRBV3-1 and TRBJ2-5, with D tentatively TRBD2 (5 bases). The CDR3 extends over 13 amino acids. Germline loops: CDR1 LGHDT, CDR2 YNNKEL (reference sequence). V lost 6 bases and J lost 6, with 14 bases in between. The CDR3 DNA reads as TGTGCCAGCAGTCGGGGTGTTGAGAAGACCCAGTACTTC. Its translation is CASSRGVEKTQYF.

The chain employs TRBV6-5 and TRBJ2-1; 13 positions agree with TRBD2. With 8 bases clipped from V and 9 bases from J, the junction kept 7 bases outside the gene matches. Germline assignment: CDR1 MNHEY and CDR2 SVGAGI. The CDR3 contains 14 residues. CDR3 DNA sequence: TGTGCCAGCTCCACTAGCGGGGGGGCCCGTGAGCAGTTCTTC. This codes for CASSTSGGAREQFF.

The gene calls are TRBV10-3 and TRBJ1-5, with 7 bases matching TRBD1. CDR1 and CDR2 (germline): ENHRY, SYGVKD. This CDR3 has 15 amino acids. V gave up 3 bases and J gave up 4 bases; unmatched junction bases: 6. The CDR3 spells CAISEGTESNQPQHF. In DNA form, the CDR3 reads TGTGCCATCAGTGAAGGGACAGAATCTAATCAGCCCCAGCATTTT.

The V gene is TRBV6-5, the J gene TRBJ2-5, with D maybe TRBD2 (5 bases). Germline CDR1 MNHEY, CDR2 SVGAGI. The CDR3 covers 14 residues. V was cut by 7 bases and J by 11 bases, with 23 bases left in between. The CDR3 nucleotides read TGTGCCAGCAATAGGGCTAGCCGCGGATATGAGCAGTACTTC. Amino acid sequence: CASNRASRGYEQYF.

The rearrangement joins TRBV29-1 to TRBJ1-2; D is undetermined. Trimming removed 5 bases at V and 3 bases at J, with 7 bases between. The CDR3 is made up of 11 amino acids. Germline CDR1 SQVTM, CDR2 ANQGSEA. This chain's CDR3 is CSVNQDYGYTF. The CDR3 DNA follows: TGCAGCGTTAACCAGGACTATGGCTACACCTTC.

CDR3 amino acids: CATSRALDNEQFF. The DNA of the CDR3 is TGTGCCACCAGCAGGGCTCTGGACAATGAGCAGTTCTTC. The V gene is TRBV15, the J gene TRBJ2-1; D not certain. Trimming cost V 3 bases and J 5 bases, with 8 bases left between them. This CDR3 comprises 13 residues. Germline V lookup: CDR1 LNHNV, CDR2 YYDKDF (reference sequence).

The gene calls are TRBV6-6 and TRBJ2-5; 10 positions match TRBD2. The CDR3 covers 17 residues. Germline V gives CDR1 MNHNY, CDR2 SVGAGI (reference sequence). The V and J ends lost 2 bases and 0 bases, in that order; junction bases with no gene match: 6. The CDR3 nucleotides are TGTGCCAGCAGTTACAAGGGTAGCGGGGGGTACCAAGAGACCCAGTACTTC. Protein: CASSYKGSGGYQETQYF.

The CDR3 DNA sequence: TGTGCCAGCAGCCGTCCGGGCGGGACAGGGACGCCCTACGAGCAGTACTTC. Translating it yields CASSRPGGTGTPYEQYF. The chain uses TRBV14 and TRBJ2-4, with 9 bases that match TRBD1. TRBJ2-7 explains the end of the DNA better; the J call may be wrong. The CDR3 has 17 residues. From germline, CDR1 is SGHDN and CDR2 FVKESK.

V is TRBV9 and J is TRBJ1-2; 12 nucleotides agree with TRBD1. The J segment lost 4 bases and the V segment lost 4 bases, leaving 5 bases of the junction unmatched. CDR3 length equals 15 residues. Germline values: CDR1 SGDLS, CDR2 YYNGEE. CDR3 DNA sequence: TGTGCCAGCAGCTCGGGACAGGGGGCGTTCTATGGCTACACCTTC. Its translation: CASSSGQGAFYGYTF.

This clonotype was observed a few times. The gene calls are TRBV7-2 and TRBJ2-7; D is uncertain. Germline V gene lookup returns CDR1 SGHTA and CDR2 FQGNSA. This CDR3 region has 13 residues. The V and J ends lost 0 bases and 4 bases respectively, with 7 bases between them. CDR3 loop: CASSLAVDYEQYF. Here the CDR3 DNA reads TGTGCCAGCAGCTTAGCGGTAGATTACGAGCAGTACTTC.

CDR3 nucleotides: TGTGCCAGCAGTTACTTGGACAGGGTCAACGAGCAGTACTTC. Protein sequence: CASSYLDRVNEQYF. This chain connects TRBV6-2 or TRBV6-3 to TRBJ2-7; 8 bases align to TRBD1. This CDR3 is 14 amino acids long. Germline-derived CDR1 and CDR2 are MNHEY and SVGEGT. The V segment lost 1 base and the J segment 5 bases; nucleotides outside the gene matches: 4.

The chain employs TRBV3-1 and TRBJ2-1; D is possibly TRBD1 or TRBD2 (6 bases each). V was cut by 4 bases and J by 4 bases, with 14 bases left in between. Germline V gives CDR1 LGHDT, CDR2 YNNKEL (reference sequence). This CDR3 contains 15 residues. CDR3 loop: CASSRIGGGYNEQFF. The DNA for the CDR3 is TGTGCCAGCAGCCGGATAGGAGGGGGATACAATGAGCAGTTCTTC.

The gene calls are TRBV27 and TRBJ2-4; tentative D call: TRBD1 (6 bases). TRBJ2-7 matches the DNA end more closely, so the J call is doubtful. The CDR3 has 14 amino acids. Per the germline V gene, CDR1 is MNHEY and CDR2 is SMNVEV (reference sequence). The CDR3 coding sequence is TGTGCCAGCAGTCCCCTGGGGACAACATACGAGCAGTACTTC. Translation: CASSPLGTTYEQYF.

This clonotype was picked up a small number of times. One junction end disagrees with the germline gene, perhaps due to a read error. The chain employs TRBV20-1 and TRBJ2-7, with D perhaps matching TRBD1 or TRBD2 (5 bases each). This CDR3 is 15 amino acids long. The germline gives CDR1 DFQATT, CDR2 SNEGSKA (reference sequence). The CDR3 nucleotides are TGCAGTGCTCGAGAGAGGGGTCCTAACTCCTACGAGCAGTACTTC. The encoded protein is CSARERGPNSYEQYF.

This clonotype was detected only once. The chain carries TRBV3-1 and TRBJ2-5, with a tentative D call TRBD2 (6 bases). The J call may be incorrect, as the DNA end agrees better with TRBJ2-7. CDR1 and CDR2 (germline): LGHDT, YNNKEL (reference sequence). The CDR3 is 16 residues long. In DNA, the CDR3 is TGTGCCAGCAGCCAAGGGGCCGGGCGGGGTATTCACGAGCAGTACTTC. As protein: CASSQGAGRGIHEQYF.